This is a list of T cell receptor beta chains from one sample in a study of T cells in Graves' hyperthyroidism and ophthalmopathy. TCRdb redid the calling of the multiplex PCR reads with MiXCR, one entry per CDR3 protein. Of 200,000 to 250,000 distinct CDR3 sequences listed, more than 15% are singletons. The sample taken for sequencing was blood. These receptors originate from a man aged 50-60 years with Graves' hyperthyroidism. Each CDR3 is given with its conserved first and last residue. Each record gives: D gene, V gene, clone size, J gene, CDR3 length, CDR3 protein, CDR3 DNA. D genes are given only for firm matches. Some rows mark clone size as missing; the rest say once, few, many or name a class of expanded clone.

TRBD1	TRBV5-1	few	TRBJ1-2	20	CASSPLIGTGGYLANYGYTF	TGCGCCAGCAGCCCACTGATTGGGACAGGGGGATATCTGGCCAACTATGGCTACACCTTC
TRBD1	TRBV2	many	TRBJ2-3	16	CASSRNRGDSTDTQYF	TGTGCCAGCAGTCGGAACAGGGGGGATAGCACAGATACGCAGTATTTT
NA	TRBV20-1	many	TRBJ2-5	14	CSARPSGIMETQYF	TGCAGTGCTAGGCCCAGCGGAATTATGGAGACCCAGTACTTC
NA	TRBV20-1	many	TRBJ2-7	14	CSARNNLGGYEQYF	TGCAGTGCTAGGAACAATCTAGGAGGCTACGAGCAGTACTTC
NA	TRBV7-8	many	TRBJ1-2	16	CASSPNPGTHDYGYTF	TGTGCCAGCAGCCCGAACCCCGGGACGCACGACTATGGCTACACCTTC
NA	TRBV18	many	TRBJ2-7	14	CASSPLASGDEQYF	TGTGCCAGCTCACCACTCGCGTCAGGGGACGAGCAGTACTTC
TRBD1	TRBV6-2/TRBV6-3	few	TRBJ2-7	14	CASEDTTGAYEQYF	TGTGCCAGCGAGGATACGACAGGGGCCTACGAGCAGTACTTC
NA	TRBV2	many	TRBJ2-3	14	CASSVIAGTDTQYF	TGTGCCAGCAGTGTAATAGCGGGCACAGATACGCAGTATTTT
TRBD1	TRBV28	NA	TRBJ2-5	15	CASSSGGPSQETQYF	TGTGCCAGCAGCTCAGGGGGTCCTTCGCAAGAGACCCAGTACTTC
NA	TRBV4-2	few	TRBJ2-1	16	CASSQDVRRSYNEQFF	TGTGCCAGCAGCCAAGATGTGAGGAGGTCCTACAATGAGCAGTTCTTC
NA	TRBV28	NA	TRBJ1-5	12	CASSLRQLPQHF	TGTGCCAGCAGTCTCCGACAACTGCCCCAGCATTTT
TRBD1	TRBV9	NA	TRBJ2-7	15	CASSPGQENSYEQYF	TGTGCCAGCAGCCCGGGACAGGAAAACTCCTACGAGCAGTACTTC
TRBD2	TRBV10-3	many	TRBJ2-7	17	CAISELPGLAPSYEQYF	TGTGCCATCAGTGAGCTTCCGGGACTAGCGCCTTCCTACGAGCAGTACTTC
TRBD1	TRBV10-3	few	TRBJ2-2	15	CAISAEQGSAGELFF	TGTGCCATCAGTGCAGAACAGGGGAGCGCCGGGGAGCTGTTTTTT
TRBD1	TRBV28	NA	TRBJ1-1	13	CASSEDRGAEAFF	TGTGCCAGCAGTGAGGACAGGGGCGCTGAAGCTTTCTTT
TRBD2	TRBV12-3/TRBV12-4	many	TRBJ2-3	13	CASSWTSSDTQYF	TGTGCCAGCAGTTGGACTAGTTCAGATACGCAGTATTTT
NA	TRBV20-1	NA	TRBJ1-5	13	CSARPQGNQPQHF	TGCAGTGCTAGACCCCAGGGCAATCAGCCCCAGCATTTT
NA	TRBV20-1	many	TRBJ1-1	13	CSASGGVNTEAFF	TGCAGTGCTAGTGGGGGGGTGAACACTGAAGCTTTCTTT
TRBD1	TRBV7-8	few	TRBJ2-3	14	CASSSDRVTDTQYF	TGTGCCAGCAGCTCGGACAGGGTAACAGATACGCAGTATTTT
TRBD2	TRBV6-1	NA	TRBJ2-1	15	CASSELAGGPGEQFF	TGTGCCAGCAGTGAATTAGCGGGAGGGCCGGGGGAGCAGTTCTTC
TRBD2	TRBV5-4	NA	TRBJ2-1	17	CASRTSGRLSSYNGQFF	TGTGCCAGCAGGACTAGCGGGAGATTAAGCTCCTACAATGGGCAGTTCTTC
NA	TRBV27	many	TRBJ2-1	15	CASSYSGAYYNEQFF	TGTGCCAGCAGTTACAGCGGAGCCTACTACAATGAGCAGTTCTTC
NA	TRBV20-1	many	TRBJ1-1	13	CSAPGRSGTEAFF	TGCAGTGCCCCCGGACGTAGTGGCACTGAAGCTTTCTTT
TRBD2	TRBV7-2	few	TRBJ2-2	16	CASSGRLAGVSGELFF	TGTGCCAGCAGCGGCAGACTAGCGGGAGTCTCAGGGGAGCTGTTTTTT
TRBD2	TRBV11-1	many	TRBJ2-1	15	CASSLTSGDYNEQFF	TGTGCCAGCAGCTTGACTAGCGGGGATTACAATGAGCAGTTCTTC
NA	TRBV18	many	TRBJ1-1	13	CASSRDKNTEAFF	TGTGCCAGCTCACGGGACAAGAACACTGAAGCTTTCTTT
TRBD2	TRBV5-1	few	TRBJ2-1	17	CASSPFPGLAGGREQFF	TGCGCCAGCAGCCCATTTCCCGGACTAGCGGGAGGGCGGGAGCAGTTCTTC
TRBD1	TRBV24-1	NA	TRBJ2-3	14	CATSENTGADTQYF	TGTGCCACCAGTGAGAACACAGGGGCAGATACGCAGTATTTT
TRBD2	TRBV13	few	TRBJ2-5	14	CASSLAGGWQTQYF	TGTGCCAGCAGCTTGGCGGGAGGGTGGCAGACCCAGTACTTC
TRBD2	TRBV20-1	once	TRBJ2-7	15	CSAKTGTSGDGEQYF	TGCAGTGCGAAAACCGGGACTAGCGGTGATGGTGAGCAGTACTTC
NA	TRBV20-1	many	TRBJ2-7	14	CSASPSSSSYEQYF	TGCAGTGCTAGCCCCTCGAGTAGCTCCTACGAGCAGTACTTC
NA	TRBV3-1	many	TRBJ1-2	14	CASSRTGVGYGYTF	TGTGCCAGCAGCCGGACCGGGGTTGGGTATGGCTACACCTTC
NA	TRBV28	many	TRBJ2-5	16	CASSRGIQGYQETQYF	TGTGCCAGCTCCCGGGGTATCCAGGGGTACCAAGAGACCCAGTACTTC
NA	TRBV30	many	TRBJ2-2	16	CAWSYSGTKNTGELFF	TGTGCCTGGAGCTACTCCGGGACAAAGAACACCGGGGAGCTGTTTTTT
NA	TRBV5-4	NA	TRBJ1-2	15	CASSLARKGTDGYTF	TGTGCCAGCAGCTTGGCGCGGAAGGGAACTGATGGCTACACCTTC
TRBD1	TRBV28	many	TRBJ2-7	16	CASSLEGTGVSYEQYF	TGTGCCAGCAGTTTGGAAGGGACAGGGGTTTCCTACGAGCAGTACTTC
TRBD1	TRBV5-4	NA	TRBJ2-5	15	CASSPTTGDQETQYF	TGTGCCAGCAGCCCTACGACAGGGGACCAAGAGACCCAGTACTTC
NA	TRBV2	NA	TRBJ2-5	13	CASAQWGEETQYF	TGTGCCAGCGCCCAGTGGGGGGAGGAGACCCAGTACTTC
TRBD1	TRBV13	few	TRBJ1-1	18	CASSLGVMGTGLNTEAFF	TGTGCCAGCAGCTTAGGCGTGATGGGGACAGGATTGAACACTGAAGCTTTCTTT
NA	TRBV2	NA	TRBJ2-2	14	CASTSSRSTGELFF	TGTGCCAGCACGTCATCTCGGAGCACCGGGGAGCTGTTTTTT
NA	TRBV20-1	many	TRBJ2-7	14	CSARDPTRASEQYF	TGCAGTGCTAGAGATCCTACCCGGGCGTCCGAGCAGTACTTC
TRBD2	TRBV2	many	TRBJ2-5	14	CASSGLAVLGTQYF	TGTGCCAGCAGTGGACTAGCGGTCCTGGGGACCCAGTACTTC
NA	TRBV4-1	many	TRBJ1-2	13	CASSQERNYGYTF	TGCGCCAGCAGCCAAGAAAGGAACTATGGCTACACCTTC
NA	TRBV28	many	TRBJ1-4	13	CASSLGRAEKLFF	TGTGCCAGCAGTCTCGGACGGGCTGAAAAACTGTTTTTT
NA	TRBV20-1	many	TRBJ1-4	14	CSAREGGPNEKLFF	TGCAGTGCTAGAGAGGGGGGCCCTAATGAAAAACTGTTTTTT
NA	TRBV11-2	many	TRBJ2-2	13	CASSYLNTGELFF	TGTGCCAGCAGCTATCTAAACACCGGGGAGCTGTTTTTT
NA	TRBV18	many	TRBJ2-5	14	CASSLTSPKSTQYF	TGTGCCAGCTCACTAACTAGCCCGAAGTCGACCCAGTACTTC
NA	TRBV2	many	TRBJ2-7	14	CASIRFGGSGEQYF	TGTGCCAGCATTCGATTTGGGGGATCGGGCGAGCAGTACTTC
TRBD1	TRBV2	few	TRBJ2-1	14	CASSAGTGSYEQFF	TGTGCCAGCAGCGCCGGGACAGGGAGCTATGAGCAGTTCTTC
NA	TRBV12-5	many	TRBJ2-1	15	CASGLVLRGGNEQFF	TGTGCTAGTGGTTTGGTACTCAGGGGGGGTAATGAGCAGTTCTTC
NA	TRBV18	few	TRBJ2-5	13	CASSPSLQETQYF	TGTGCCAGCTCACCAAGTCTCCAAGAGACCCAGTACTTC
NA	TRBV9	few	TRBJ2-2	12	CASSVEEGELFF	TGTGCCAGCAGCGTAGAGGAGGGGGAGCTGTTTTTT
TRBD2	TRBV20-1	NA	TRBJ2-1	16	CSARDLTSGSYNEQFF	TGCAGTGCTAGAGATTTAACTAGCGGCTCCTACAATGAGCAGTTCTTC
NA	TRBV11-1	NA	TRBJ2-1	17	CASSSRAGVDSYNEQFF	TGTGCCAGCAGCTCCCGAGCTGGGGTTGACTCCTACAATGAGCAGTTCTTC
TRBD1	TRBV29-1	many	TRBJ2-3	20	CSVDLTGQGIDVARTDTQYF	TGCAGCGTTGATTTGACGGGACAGGGAATTGATGTTGCCCGCACAGATACGCAGTATTTT